A single sample is the source of the 10 T cell receptor beta chains below, sequenced in a study of cytomegalovirus exposure and HLA in healthy donors. The PCR was carried out with 60 Vbeta primers and 13 Jbeta primers. The table came from immunoSEQ multiplex PCR; TCRdb's copy has only in-frame clones and leaves some out. The sample yields fewer than 150,000 clones, of which the top ten take up 3.6%. The sequencing input was PBMCs. These receptors were taken from a man aged 18 to 29 in good health and CMV-seronegative.

The rearrangement links TRBV9 to TRBJ1-2; D remains unclear. The CDR3 consists of 14 residues. The germline CDR1 and CDR2 sequences are SGDLS and YYNGEE. V was cut by 1 base and J by 7 bases, with 14 bases left in between. The DNA for the CDR3 is TGTGCCAGCAGCGTACCAGCCTCGGGATTTGGCTACACCTTC. This sequence encodes CASSVPASGFGYTF.

The CDR3 sequence: CASSYSGRVAFF. CDR3 sequence (DNA): TGTGCCAGCAGTTACTCGGGGAGGGTTGCTTTCTTT. The chain recombines TRBV6-5 with TRBJ1-1; D unresolved. V shed 0 bases and J shed 11 bases, with 10 bases lying between them. CDR1 and CDR2 from the germline V gene are MNHEY and SVGAGI. This CDR3 region has 12 residues.

The chain recombines TRBV5-1 with TRBJ2-5, with TRBD2 matching over 11 bases. CDR1 and CDR2 (germline): SGHRS, YFSETQ. The CDR3 sequence is 14 residues long. After removal of 4 bases from V and 7 bases from J, the junction contained 6 bases not matched to a gene. The CDR3 DNA follows: TGCGCCAGCAGCCGTATAGCGGGAGGGGGGACCCAGTACTTC. Its translation: CASSRIAGGGTQYF. Supplemented by reference TRBV5-1 and TRBJ2-5, the full variable domain reads KAGVTQTPRYLIKTRGQQVTLSCSPISGHRSVSWYQQTPGQGLQFLFEYFSETQRNKGNFPGRFSGRQFSNSRSEMNVSTLELGDSALYLCASSRIAGGGTQYFGPGTRLLVL.

The chain combines TRBV19 with TRBJ2-5; 16 bases are a match to TRBD2. The germline V gene has CDR1 LNHDA and CDR2 SQIVND (reference sequence). The CDR3 is 17 residues long. J was trimmed by 6 bases and V by 4 bases; bases with no gene match: 8. The CDR3 bases are TGTGCCAGTAGTACGGGACTAGCGGGGGGGATGACAAAGACCCAGTACTTC. Residues: CASSTGLAGGMTKTQYF.

The chain couples TRBV6-6 to TRBJ2-7, with D unclear. Trimming took 6 bases from V and 2 from J, leaving 17 bases between them. Germline V gene sequence: CDR1 MNHNY, CDR2 SVGAGI (reference sequence). This CDR3 has 15 amino acids. CDR3 residues: CASSSPSHTPYEQYF. CDR3 coding DNA: TGTGCCAGCAGCTCCCCTTCACACACCCCCTACGAGCAGTACTTC.

The V and J genes are TRBV11-2 and TRBJ2-5; D might be TRBD2 (5 bases). Looked up from germline, CDR1 is SGHAT and CDR2 is FQNNGV. The CDR3 extends over 12 amino acids. V was cut by 3 bases and J by 4 bases, with 6 bases left in between. Written as DNA, the CDR3 is TGTGCCAGCAGCTTCGGGGTAGAGACCCAGTACTTC. Translating gives CASSFGVETQYF.

As concerns this clone: One end of the junction fails to match germline, which may point to a read error. V is TRBV10-2 and J is TRBJ2-3, with 8 bases aligning to TRBD2. CDR1 and CDR2 from the germline V gene are WSHSY and SAAADI. This CDR3 is built from 18 residues. The CDR3: CASSESLYSGALTGTQYF. CDR3 DNA sequence: TGCGCCAGCAGTGAGTCCCTTTATAGCGGGGCGCTCACAGGTACGCAGTATTTT.

V usage is TRBV6-1 and J usage is TRBJ1-4, with a possible D match to TRBD1 (6 bases). V was trimmed by 6 bases and J by 8 bases, leaving 13 bases between them. In germline, CDR1 is MNHNS, CDR2 SASEGT. This CDR3 spans 13 amino acids. The CDR3 nucleotides read TGTGCCAGCAGGAACAGGGAGTTGGAAAAACTGTTTTTT. This encodes CASRNRELEKLFF.

The chain links TRBV11-3 to TRBJ2-7, with D perhaps TRBD1 (6 bases). This CDR3 is 12 amino acids long. V dropped 3 bases and J dropped 5 bases, with 8 bases sitting between them. Germline CDR1 is SGHNT and CDR2 is YENEEA. The CDR3 DNA sequence: TGTGCCAGCAGCTTTTGGGGGCACGAGCAGTACTTC. Protein product: CASSFWGHEQYF. The full variable domain, rest sourced from reference TRBV11-3 and TRBJ2-7, is EAGVVQSPRYKIIEKKQPVAFWCNPISGHNTLYWYLQNLGQGPELLIRYENEEAVDDSQLPKDRFSAERLKGVDSTLKIQPAELGDSAVYLCASSFWGHEQYFGPGTRLTVT.

The chain joins TRBV5-1 to TRBJ2-1; 7 bases agree with TRBD1. The CDR3 totals 14 residues. V was pared by 4 bases and J by 5 bases, with 6 bases of the junction left unmatched. Germline CDR1 and CDR2: SGHRS and YFSETQ. The CDR3 DNA sequence: TGCGCCAGCAGCCCTAGACAGGGAAACAATGAGCAGTTCTTC. Residues: CASSPRQGNNEQFF.